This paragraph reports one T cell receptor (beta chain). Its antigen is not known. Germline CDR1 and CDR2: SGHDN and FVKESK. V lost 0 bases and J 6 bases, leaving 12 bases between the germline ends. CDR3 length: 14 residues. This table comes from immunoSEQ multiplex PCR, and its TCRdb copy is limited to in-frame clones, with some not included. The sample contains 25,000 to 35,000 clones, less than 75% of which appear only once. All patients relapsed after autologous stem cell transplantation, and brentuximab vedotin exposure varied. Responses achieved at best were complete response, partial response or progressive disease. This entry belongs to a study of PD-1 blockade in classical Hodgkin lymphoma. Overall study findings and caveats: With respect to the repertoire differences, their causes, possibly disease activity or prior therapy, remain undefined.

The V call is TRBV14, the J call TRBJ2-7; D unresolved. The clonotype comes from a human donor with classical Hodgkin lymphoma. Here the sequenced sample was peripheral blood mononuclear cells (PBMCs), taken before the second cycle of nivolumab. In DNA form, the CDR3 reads TGTGCCAGCAGCCAAGACCTTACCACTCCCGAGCAGTACTTC. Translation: CASSQDLTTPEQYF. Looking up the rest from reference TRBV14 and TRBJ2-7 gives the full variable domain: EAGVTQFPSHSVIEKGQTVTLRCDPISGHDNLYWYRRVMGKEIKFLLHFVKESKQDESGMPNNRFLAERTGGTYSTLKVQPAELEDSGVYFCASSQDLTTPEQYFGPGTRLTVT.